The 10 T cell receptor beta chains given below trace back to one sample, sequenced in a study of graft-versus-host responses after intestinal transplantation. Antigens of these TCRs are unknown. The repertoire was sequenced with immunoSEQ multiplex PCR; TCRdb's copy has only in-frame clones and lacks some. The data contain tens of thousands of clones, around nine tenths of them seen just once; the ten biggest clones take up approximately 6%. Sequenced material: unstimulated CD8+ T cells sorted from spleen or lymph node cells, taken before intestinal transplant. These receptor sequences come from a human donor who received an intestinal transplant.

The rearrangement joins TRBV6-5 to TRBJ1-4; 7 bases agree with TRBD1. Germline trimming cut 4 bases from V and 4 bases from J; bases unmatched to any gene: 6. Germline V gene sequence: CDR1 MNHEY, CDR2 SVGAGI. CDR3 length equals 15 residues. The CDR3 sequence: CASSSTGESNEKLFF. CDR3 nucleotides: TGTGCCAGCAGTTCCACAGGGGAAAGTAATGAAAAACTGTTTTTT.

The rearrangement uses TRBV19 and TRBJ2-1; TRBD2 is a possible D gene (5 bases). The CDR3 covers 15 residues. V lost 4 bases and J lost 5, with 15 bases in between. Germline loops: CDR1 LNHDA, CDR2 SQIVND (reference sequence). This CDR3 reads CASSTSKAEDNEQFF. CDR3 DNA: TGTGCCAGTAGTACCTCGAAGGCGGAGGACAATGAGCAGTTCTTC. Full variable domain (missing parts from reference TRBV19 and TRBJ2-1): DGGITQSPKYLFRKEGQNVTLSCEQNLNHDAMYWYRQDPGQGLRLIYYSQIVNDFQKGDIAEGYSVSREKKESFPLTVTSAQKNPTAFYLCASSTSKAEDNEQFFGPGTRLTVL.

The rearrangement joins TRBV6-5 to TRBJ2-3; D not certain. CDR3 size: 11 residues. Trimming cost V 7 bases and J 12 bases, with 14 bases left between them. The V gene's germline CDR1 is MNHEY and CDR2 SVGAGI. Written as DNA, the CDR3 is TGTGCCAGCACCGACTTGGGTAACCAGTATTTT. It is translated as CASTDLGNQYF.

CDR3 sequence reads: CTSSQETGRGTDTQYF. CDR3 sequence (DNA): TGCACCAGCAGCCAAGAGACGGGAAGAGGGACAGATACGCAGTATTTT. The chain employs TRBV1 and TRBJ2-3; the table's D call, TRBD2, has no DNA check behind it. TRBV1 is an annotated pseudogene. The CDR3 runs 16 residues.

CDR3 region: CASSLTGSSYNEQFF. CDR3 bases: TGTGCCAGCAGTCTTACAGGGAGCTCCTACAATGAGCAGTTCTTC. V and J are TRBV6-5 and TRBJ2-1; D is possibly TRBD1 (6 bases). V was cut by 5 bases and J by 0 bases, with 11 bases left in between. The CDR3 consists of 15 residues. Germline-derived CDR1 and CDR2 are MNHEY and SVGAGI.

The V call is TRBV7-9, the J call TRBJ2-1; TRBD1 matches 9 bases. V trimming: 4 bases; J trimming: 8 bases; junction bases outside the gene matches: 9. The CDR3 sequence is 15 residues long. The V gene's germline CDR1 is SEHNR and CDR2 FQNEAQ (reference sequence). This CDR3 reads CASSSSGTGIHEQFF. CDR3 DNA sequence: TGTGCCAGCAGCTCGTCCGGGACAGGGATCCATGAGCAGTTCTTC.

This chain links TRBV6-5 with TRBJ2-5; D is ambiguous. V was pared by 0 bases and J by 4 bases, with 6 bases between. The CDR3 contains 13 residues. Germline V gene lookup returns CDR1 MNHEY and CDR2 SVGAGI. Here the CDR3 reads CASSYSWGETQYF. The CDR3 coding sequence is TGTGCCAGCAGTTACTCGTGGGGAGAGACCCAGTACTTC.

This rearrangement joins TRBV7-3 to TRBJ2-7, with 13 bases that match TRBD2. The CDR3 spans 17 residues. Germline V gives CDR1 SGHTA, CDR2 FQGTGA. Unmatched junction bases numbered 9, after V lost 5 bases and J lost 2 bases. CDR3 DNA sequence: TGTGCCAGCAGCCCGGGACTAGCGGGGAGAAATCCCTACGAGCAGTACTTC. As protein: CASSPGLAGRNPYEQYF.

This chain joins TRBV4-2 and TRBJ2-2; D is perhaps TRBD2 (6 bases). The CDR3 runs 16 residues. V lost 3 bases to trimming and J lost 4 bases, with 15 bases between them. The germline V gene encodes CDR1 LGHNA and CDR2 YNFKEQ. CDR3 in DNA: TGTGCCAGCAGCCAGGGAGGCAGGTGGGGCACCGGGGAGCTGTTTTTT. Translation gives CASSQGGRWGTGELFF.

CDR3 amino acids: CSVEDLDRDEKLFF. DNA for the CDR3: TGCAGCGTTGAAGATCTGGACAGGGATGAAAAACTGTTTTTT. This chain joins TRBV29-1 and TRBJ1-4; 8 bases are a match to TRBD1. Losses at the gene ends were 0 bases for V and 6 bases for J; bases not matched to a gene: 3. Germline lookup yields CDR1 SQVTM and CDR2 ANQGSEA. The CDR3 covers 14 residues. The whole variable domain, filled in from reference TRBV29-1 and TRBJ1-4, reads SAVISQKPSRDICQRGTSLTIQCQVDSQVTMMFWYRQQPGQSLTLIATANQGSEATYESGFVIDKFPISRPNLTFSTLTVSNMSPEDSSIYLCSVEDLDRDEKLFFGSGTQLSVL.